The 28 T cell receptor beta chains below all came from one sample that was sequenced in a study of CD8 T cells in ankylosing spondylitis. Using its own MiXCR run on the 5' RACE reads, TCRdb lists one record per CDR3 protein. The data contain 250,000 to 350,000 distinct CDR3 sequences, 20% of them seen just once; the ten biggest clones take up about 8%. What was sequenced was blood, either unsorted or a sorted T cell fraction (not recorded which). These receptors came from a male donor with ankylosing spondylitis or in good health (not recorded which).

This chain links TRBV15 with TRBJ2-7; the D gene is possibly TRBD1 (7 bases). The CDR3 consists of 18 residues. Germline lookup yields CDR1 LNHNV and CDR2 YYDKDF (reference sequence). V dropped 0 bases and J dropped 1 base, with 19 bases sitting between them. The CDR3 spells CATSRDRLTGRMSYEQYV. The DNA for the CDR3 is TGTGCCACCAGCAGAGATCGCCTGACAGGGAGGATGTCCTACGAGCAGTACGTC.

V gene TRBV29-1 combines with J gene TRBJ1-2; perhaps TRBD1 as D (5 bases). CDR1 and CDR2 (germline): SQVTM, ANQGSEA. Deletions cut 4 bases from V and 3 bases from J, with 18 bases between. CDR3 size: 15 residues. Here the CDR3 reads CSVVSVGDSDYGYTF. CDR3 coding DNA: TGCAGCGTTGTCTCGGTGGGGGATTCGGACTATGGCTACACCTTC.

The chain combines TRBV5-1 with TRBJ1-6; the D is unclear. The CDR3 extends over 13 amino acids. Germline CDR1 reads SGHRS; CDR2 reads YFSETQ. V gave up 1 base and J gave up 14 bases, with 13 bases separating them. In nucleotides, the CDR3 is TGCGCCAGCAGCTTGCAGGACCGGGAATCCCTCCACTTT. Translation gives CASSLQDRESLHF. The whole variable domain, filled in from reference TRBV5-1 and TRBJ1-6, reads KAGVTQTPRYLIKTRGQQVTLSCSPISGHRSVSWYQQTPGQGLQFLFEYFSETQRNKGNFPGRFSGRQFSNSRSEMNVSTLELGDSALYLCASSLQDRESLHFGNGTRLTVT.

The V call is TRBV27, the J call TRBJ1-5; 7 positions match TRBD1. CDR1 MNHEY and CDR2 SMNVEV come from the germline V gene (reference sequence). The V segment lost 5 bases and the J segment 7 bases; nucleotides outside the gene matches: 8. The CDR3 contains 14 residues. CDR3 nucleotide sequence: TGTGCCAGCAGTGCGACAGGGCTAAGCCAGCCCCAGCATTTT. This sequence encodes CASSATGLSQPQHF.

This clonotype was counted at least ten times. The chain employs TRBV15 and TRBJ1-3, with unresolved D. V gave up 0 bases and J gave up 0 bases, with 9 bases separating them. Germline CDR1 LNHNV, CDR2 YYDKDF (reference sequence). The CDR3 is 16 amino acids. The CDR3 nucleotides read TGTGCCACCAGCAGAGATCACGACATCTCTGGAAACACCATATATTTT. Protein: CATSRDHDISGNTIYF.

The CDR3 loop reads CASSLAGTSGRNNEQFF. In DNA, the CDR3 is TGTGCCAGCAGCTTGGCCGGGACTAGCGGGAGAAACAATGAGCAGTTCTTC. The V and J genes are TRBV5-5 and TRBJ2-1; 14 bases match TRBD2. CDR3 length: 17 residues. Germline V gene sequence: CDR1 SGHKS, CDR2 YYEKEE (reference sequence). J was trimmed by 5 bases and V by 0 bases; bases with no gene match: 4.

A few counts support this clonotype. V and J are TRBV11-2 and TRBJ2-7; D uncertain. The CDR3 loop spans 13 amino acids. Trimming left V 4 bases short and J 3 bases short, with 10 bases between. CDR1 SGHAT and CDR2 FQNNGV come from the germline V gene. DNA of the CDR3: TGTGCCAGCAGCTATACAAACATCTACGAGCAGTACGTC. Translating it yields CASSYTNIYEQYV.

J is TRBJ2-3 and V is TRBV29-1; weak D call: TRBD1 (5 bases). Germline CDR1 and CDR2: SQVTM and ANQGSEA. This CDR3 comprises 11 residues. The ends were cut back, 7 bases at V and 11 bases at J, with 16 bases in the middle. This CDR3 is CSENTGLGQYF. As DNA, the CDR3 is TGCAGCGAGAACACAGGCTTAGGGCAGTATTTT.

This clonotype was counted only a few times. V is TRBV5-1 and J is TRBJ1-1, with 8 bases aligning to TRBD1. Germline CDR1 reads SGHRS; CDR2 reads YFSETQ. The CDR3 has 15 residues. Trimming removed 4 bases from V and 1 base from J; junction bases left unmatched: 6. The CDR3 region has the DNA TGCGCCAGCAGCCCGGACAGGGCGGAGAACACTGAAGCTTTCTTT. It translates to CASSPDRAENTEAFF.

Of note for this clonotype: A read error may produce the germline difference seen at one junction end. The chain couples TRBV5-1 to TRBJ1-1, with a possible D match to TRBD1 (6 bases). The CDR3 length is 12 residues. From germline, CDR1 is SGHRS and CDR2 YFSETQ. CDR3 DNA sequence: TGCGCCAGCACCGCGGGGGGGCCTGAAGTTTTCTTT. It is translated as CASTAGGPEVFF.

This chain joins TRBV25-1 and TRBJ2-1, with D possibly matching TRBD2 (5 bases). Trimming left V 1 base short and J 7 bases short, with 8 bases between. Germline loops: CDR1 MGHDK, CDR2 SYGVNS. The CDR3 is 13 residues long. The CDR3: CASSESRGNEQFF. DNA for the CDR3: TGTGCCAGCAGTGAATCCCGGGGTAATGAGCAGTTCTTC. The whole variable domain, remainder taken from reference TRBV25-1 and TRBJ2-1, is EADIYQTPRYLVIGTGKKITLECSQTMGHDKMYWYQQDPGMELHLIHYSYGVNSTEKGDLSSESTVSRIRTEHFPLTLESARPSHTSQYLCASSESRGNEQFFGPGTRLTVL.

The J gene is TRBJ1-3, the V gene TRBV18; no firm D call. V lost 4 bases and J lost 0, with 13 bases in between. Germline values: CDR1 KGHSH, CDR2 LQKENI. The CDR3 runs 16 residues. The CDR3 nucleotides are TGTGCCAGCTCACAAGCGCCGGGATACTCTGGAAACACCATATATTTT. This encodes CASSQAPGYSGNTIYF.

The table lists this clonotype with a few counts. The J gene is TRBJ1-4, the V gene TRBV12-3 or TRBV12-4; 9 bases are shared with TRBD1. Losses at the gene ends were 5 bases for V and 8 bases for J; bases not matched to a gene: 9. The CDR3 runs 15 residues. CDR3 in amino acids: CASSAYRGRGEKLFF. CDR3 nucleotides: TGTGCCAGCAGTGCCTACAGGGGGCGAGGGGAAAAACTGTTTTTT.

V gene TRBV28 combines with J gene TRBJ1-4, with D maybe TRBD1 (5 bases). The germline CDR1 and CDR2 sequences are MDHEN and SYDVKM. Trimming removed 7 bases from V and 8 bases from J, with 17 bases in between. CDR3 length: 14 amino acids. CDR3 residues: CASTSGRGGEKLFF. CDR3 DNA: TGTGCCAGCACCTCAGGAAGGGGTGGGGAAAAACTGTTTTTT.

The rearrangement links TRBV28 to TRBJ2-3; 7 bases are a match to TRBD1. This CDR3 contains 14 residues. V trimming: 9 bases; J trimming: 4 bases; junction bases outside the gene matches: 10. CDR1 is MDHEN and CDR2 is SYDVKM in the germline V gene. CDR3 nucleotide sequence: TGTGCCAGTATAGACAGGGCGTCACCAGATACGCAGTATTTT. Residues: CASIDRASPDTQYF.

This clonotype was recorded a few times. The chain is built from TRBV20-1 and TRBJ2-3; D call uncertain. The CDR3 covers 12 residues. The V end was cut by 4 bases, the J end by 3 bases, with 8 bases between. Germline V gene lookup returns CDR1 DFQATT and CDR2 SNEGSKA (reference sequence). CDR3 residues: CSANDRTDTQYF. The DNA for the CDR3 is TGCAGTGCTAACGATCGTACAGATACGCAGTATTTT.

This clonotype was counted a few times. The chain is built from TRBV20-1 and TRBJ2-7, with D possibly being TRBD1 or TRBD2 (5 bases each). The CDR3 totals 14 residues. From germline, CDR1 is DFQATT and CDR2 SNEGSKA (reference sequence). With 3 bases removed from V and 3 bases from J, the gap between germline ends came to 15 bases. CDR3 DNA sequence: TGCAGTGCTAGTGATCAGGGACCCAACTACGAGCAGTACGTC. It yields the protein CSASDQGPNYEQYV.

The rearrangement uses TRBV6-2 or TRBV6-3 and TRBJ2-7, with D maybe TRBD1 (6 bases). CDR3 length: 15 residues. Germline assignment: CDR1 MNHEY and CDR2 SVGEGT. V lost 2 bases to trimming and J lost 0 bases, with 11 bases between them. The CDR3 protein is CASSYLQGPSYEQYV. CDR3 nucleotides: TGTGCCAGCAGTTACCTTCAGGGGCCCTCCTACGAGCAGTACGTC.

This chain links TRBV12-3 or TRBV12-4 with TRBJ2-2; D is possibly TRBD1 or TRBD2 (6 bases each). The CDR3 totals 15 residues. Trimming took 3 bases from V and 6 from J, leaving 14 bases between them. CDR3 DNA sequence: TGTGCCAGCAGTTTTGTTGCAGGGGAGGCCGGGGAGCTGTTTTTT. Amino acid sequence: CASSFVAGEAGELFF.

A few counts support this clonotype. The rearrangement links TRBV20-1 to TRBJ2-7, with 10 bases aligning to TRBD2. The CDR3 totals 14 residues. V lost 3 bases, J lost 6 bases, and 8 bases stayed unmatched. Per the germline V gene, CDR1 is DFQATT and CDR2 is SNEGSKA (reference sequence). The CDR3: CSASLASGRSEQYV. In DNA form, the CDR3 reads TGCAGTGCTAGTTTGGCTAGCGGGAGATCCGAGCAGTACGTC.

The gene calls are TRBV12-3 or TRBV12-4 and TRBJ1-1; no clear D. This CDR3 is 14 amino acids long. V lost 5 bases and J lost 4, with 14 bases in between. The CDR3 here is CASSPRAPSTEAFF. CDR3 nucleotides: TGTGCCAGCAGTCCCCGGGCTCCGAGCACTGAAGCTTTCTTT.

V and J are TRBV20-1 and TRBJ2-2, with 8 positions matching TRBD2. Germline CDR1 and CDR2: DFQATT and SNEGSKA (reference sequence). This CDR3 contains 14 residues. The V and J ends lost 7 bases and 6 bases, in that order; junction bases with no gene match: 10. CDR3 in amino acids: CSVRGLVRSGELFF. CDR3 DNA sequence: TGCAGTGTTAGGGGACTAGTGAGATCCGGGGAGCTGTTTTTT.

A single count supports this clonotype. A single base separates this from a much larger clone, so it may be a read error. This rearrangement joins TRBV20-1 to TRBJ1-5, with 9 positions matching TRBD1. The germline V gene has CDR1 DFQATT and CDR2 SNEGSKA (reference sequence). This CDR3 has 12 amino acids. The CDR3 DNA sequence: TGCGGTGCTAGGACAGGGGATCAGCCCCAGCATTTT. Translated, it gives CGARTGDQPQHF.

This clonotype appeared a few times. V and J are TRBV5-1 and TRBJ2-3; the D is unclear. The CDR3 runs 15 residues. V shed 4 bases and J shed 2 bases, with 14 bases lying between them. Per the germline V gene, CDR1 is SGHRS and CDR2 is YFSETQ. The CDR3 DNA reads TGCGCCAGCAGCCCTGCCCTGAAGCACACAGATACGCAGTATTTT. This translates into CASSPALKHTDTQYF.

This clonotype was observed at least ten times. The junction shows a germline mismatch at one end, possibly a read error. The rearrangement links TRBV7-3 to TRBJ2-3; D gene unclear. This CDR3 spans 13 amino acids. Germline V CDR1 and CDR2: SGHTA, FQGTGA. The CDR3 DNA reads as TGTGCCAGCAGTTTAACTGGCACAGATACGCAGTATTTT. It translates to CASSLTGTDTQYF.

J is TRBJ1-2 and V is TRBV12-3 or TRBV12-4, with unresolved D. This CDR3 is built from 15 residues. Deletions cut 3 bases from V and 8 bases from J, with 19 bases between. The CDR3 protein is CASSFFFGQIIGYTF. The CDR3 region has the DNA TGTGCCAGCAGTTTCTTCTTCGGTCAGATTATCGGCTACACCTTC.

As concerns this clonotype: Germline and junction disagree at one end, which may indicate a read error. The CDR3 reads CASSQGGDRAGKQPQHF. CDR3 bases: TGTGCCAGCAGCCAAGGGGGGGACAGGGCAGGCAAACAGCCCCAGCATTTT. The rearrangement joins TRBV3-1 to TRBJ1-5, with 9 positions matching TRBD1. Germline V gene lookup returns CDR1 LGHDT and CDR2 YNNKEL (reference sequence). This CDR3 region has 17 residues. The whole variable domain, remainder taken from reference TRBV3-1 and TRBJ1-5, is DTAVSQTPKYLVTQMGNDKSIKCEQNLGHDTMYWYKQDSKKFLKIMFSYNNKELIINETVPNRFSPKSPDKAHLNLHINSLELGDSAVYFCASSQGGDRAGKQPQHFGDGTRLSIL.

This rearrangement joins TRBV3-1 to TRBJ2-3; 10 bases align to TRBD1. V dropped 4 bases and J dropped 2; count of bases not matched to a gene: 6. The CDR3 runs 16 residues. Germline CDR1 and CDR2: LGHDT and YNNKEL (reference sequence). The CDR3 here is CASSRGTGDITDTQYF. CDR3 nucleotides: TGTGCCAGCAGCCGAGGGACAGGGGATATCACAGATACGCAGTATTTT.